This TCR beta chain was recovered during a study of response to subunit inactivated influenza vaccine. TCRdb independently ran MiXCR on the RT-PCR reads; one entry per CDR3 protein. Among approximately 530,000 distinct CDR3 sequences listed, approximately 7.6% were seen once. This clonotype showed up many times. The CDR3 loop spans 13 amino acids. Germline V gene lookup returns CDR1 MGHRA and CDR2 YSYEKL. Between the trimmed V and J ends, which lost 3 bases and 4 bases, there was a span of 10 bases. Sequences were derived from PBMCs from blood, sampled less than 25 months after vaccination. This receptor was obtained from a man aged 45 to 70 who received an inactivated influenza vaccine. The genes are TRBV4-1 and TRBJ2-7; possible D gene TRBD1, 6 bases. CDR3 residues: CASSQEQGYEQYF. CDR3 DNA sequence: TGCGCCAGCAGCCAGGAACAGGGTTACGAGCAGTACTTC.